This T cell receptor beta chain was sequenced for a study of response to subunit inactivated influenza vaccine. General study points: Every seasonal influenza vaccination brings in few new T cells, the authors suggested.

A remark on this clonotype: Antigen unknown.

TCRdb reprocessed the RT-PCR reads via MiXCR and lists one record per CDR3 protein. The repertoire holds under 550,000 distinct CDR3 sequences, with under 8.5% as singletons. V was pared by 1 base and J by 2 bases, with 17 bases between. The CDR3 has 17 residues. CDR1 is LNHDA, CDR2 SQIVND, per germline (reference sequence). The chain joins TRBV19 to TRBJ2-5; D may be TRBD2 (6 bases). The sample in question was PBMCs from blood, obtained less than 30 months after vaccination. The TCR originated in a man between 50 and 75 years old who received an inactivated influenza vaccine. CDR3 bases: TGTGCCAGTAGTATAGGCCGCGTGGCGGGGCCACAAGAGACCCAGTACTTC. Residues: CASSIGRVAGPQETQYF.